Each of the 23 T cell receptor beta chains below was sequenced from the same sample in a study of blood T cell repertoires in COVID-19. Clones were sequenced by immunoSEQ multiplex PCR, and TCRdb holds only the in-frame ones, with some missing. Of roughly 290,000 clones listed, 70% to 90% are singletons. Sequenced material: peripheral blood. Receptors were obtained from a woman between 45 and 65 years old with active or convalescent COVID-19.

This clone was picked up one time. J is TRBJ2-5 and V is TRBV7-9, with D possibly matching TRBD2 (6 bases). The V and J ends lost 5 bases and 5 bases respectively, with 15 bases between them. The CDR3 loop spans 14 amino acids. Germline V lookup: CDR1 SEHNR, CDR2 FQNEAQ (reference sequence). The CDR3 DNA reads as TGTGCCAGCAGCCCCCCCGGGGGTCTGGAGACCCAGTACTTC. It codes for CASSPPGGLETQYF.

CDR3 in amino acids: CASSLGAGEQYF. The CDR3 DNA follows: TGCGCCAGCAGCTTGGGGGCAGGGGAGCAGTACTTC. V gene TRBV5-1 combines with J gene TRBJ2-7, with a tentative D call TRBD1 (5 bases). Germline V gene lookup returns CDR1 SGHRS and CDR2 YFSETQ. CDR3 length: 12 amino acids. Trimming removed 0 bases from V and 7 bases from J, with 8 bases in between. Variable domain in full (rest from reference TRBV5-1 and TRBJ2-7): KAGVTQTPRYLIKTRGQQVTLSCSPISGHRSVSWYQQTPGQGLQFLFEYFSETQRNKGNFPGRFSGRQFSNSRSEMNVSTLELGDSALYLCASSLGAGEQYFGPGTRLTVT.

This clone appeared a single time. The V call is TRBV25-1, the J call TRBJ1-4; perhaps TRBD1 as D (5 bases). The CDR3 is 13 residues long. V was trimmed by 9 bases and J by 4 bases, leaving 12 bases between them. From germline, CDR1 is MGHDK and CDR2 SYGVNS. The CDR3 region has the DNA TGTGCCAGTCGCAGGGCGATTAATGAAAAACTGTTTTTT. Translating gives CASRRAINEKLFF.

The J gene is TRBJ2-2, the V gene TRBV6-5, with 7 bases matching TRBD1. CDR3 size: 15 residues. In germline, CDR1 is MNHEY, CDR2 SVGAGI. V shed 5 bases and J 0 bases; nucleotides not matched to a gene: 3. The CDR3 nucleotides are TGTGCCAGCAGTACCGGGACAGCGAACACCGGGGAGCTGTTTTTT. It codes for CASSTGTANTGELFF.

The V gene is TRBV6-5, the J gene TRBJ1-2; possible D gene TRBD1, 6 bases. CDR1 and CDR2 from the germline V gene are MNHEY and SVGAGI. V was trimmed by 5 bases and J by 7 bases, leaving 17 bases between them. This CDR3 is built from 14 residues. CDR3 sequence: CASSNLGGVGGYTF. The CDR3 nucleotides read TGTGCCAGCAGTAACTTAGGGGGGGTAGGTGGCTACACCTTC.

V usage is TRBV5-6 and J usage is TRBJ2-5, with a weak D call TRBD1 (6 bases). There are 14 residues in the CDR3. Trimming took 1 base from V and 4 from J, leaving 11 bases between them. Per the germline V gene, CDR1 is SGHDT and CDR2 is YYEEEE. The CDR3 DNA follows: TGTGCCAGCAGCTTGACAGGGCGCACAGAGACCCAGTACTTC. It translates to CASSLTGRTETQYF.

This chain uses TRBV6-1 with TRBJ2-7, with no clear D. With 2 bases removed from V and 5 bases from J, the gap between germline ends came to 7 bases. The CDR3 covers 12 residues. Germline V CDR1 and CDR2: MNHNS, SASEGT. The CDR3 DNA reads TGTGCCAGCAGTGAACATAGCAACGAGCAGTACTTC. This encodes CASSEHSNEQYF.

V gene TRBV7-9 combines with J gene TRBJ2-5, with 9 bases matching TRBD1. V shed 0 bases, J shed 3 bases, and the junction held 5 bases outside the gene matches. CDR3 size: 16 residues. Germline lookup yields CDR1 SEHNR and CDR2 FQNEAQ (reference sequence). CDR3 bases: TGTGCCAGCAGCTTAGCGGCTGGGACAGGGAAAGAGACCCAGTACTTC. Translating gives CASSLAAGTGKETQYF.

This clone was counted once. This chain joins TRBV14 and TRBJ2-5, with 15 nucleotides matching TRBD2. Germline CDR1 and CDR2: SGHDN and FVKESK. After removal of 4 bases from V and 8 bases from J, the junction contained 8 bases not matched to a gene. The CDR3 runs 16 residues. In nucleotides, the CDR3 is TGTGCCAGCAGCCTATACGGGACTAGCGGGAGGAGTACCCAGTACTTC. Translated: CASSLYGTSGRSTQYF.

The chain has TRBV5-1 and TRBJ1-2; 7 bases match TRBD1. This CDR3 spans 17 amino acids. The junction had 12 bases not matched to a gene; V was cut back by 0 bases and J by 4 bases. The germline V gene has CDR1 SGHRS and CDR2 YFSETQ. As DNA, the CDR3 is TGCGCCAGCAGCTTGGATGGGACGGGGACAGATCCCTATGGCTACACCTTC. Its translation: CASSLDGTGTDPYGYTF.

The chain carries TRBV19 and TRBJ1-1; TRBD1 is a possible D gene (5 bases). CDR1 is LNHDA and CDR2 is SQIVND in the germline V gene (reference sequence). This CDR3 region has 13 residues. Deletions cut 8 bases from V and 5 bases from J, with 15 bases between. The CDR3 coding sequence is TGTGCCAGTGGGCCGGGACTACGGACTGAAGCTTTCTTT. It codes for CASGPGLRTEAFF.

The chain joins TRBV18 to TRBJ2-1; D possibly corresponds to TRBD1 (6 bases). Trimming took 6 bases from V and 10 from J, leaving 13 bases between them. The CDR3 contains 12 residues. CDR1 is KGHSH, CDR2 LQKENI, per germline. CDR3 nucleotides: TGTGCCAGCTCCTTAAGACAGGCCGAGCAGTTCTTC. It translates to CASSLRQAEQFF.

The chain has TRBV5-4 and TRBJ1-4; maybe TRBD1 (5 bases). The CDR3 spans 15 residues. Trimming stripped 4 bases from V and 0 bases from J, with 10 bases between. In germline, CDR1 is SGHNT, CDR2 YYREEE (reference sequence). This CDR3 is CASSETASTNEKLFF. Here the CDR3 DNA reads TGTGCCAGCAGCGAGACAGCCTCAACTAATGAAAAACTGTTTTTT.

The V gene is TRBV28, the J gene TRBJ1-3; unclear D gene. This CDR3 comprises 14 residues. Trimming pared 11 bases from V and 3 bases from J, leaving 17 bases between. Per germline, CDR1 MDHEN and CDR2 SYDVKM. This chain's CDR3 is CAGGSTFGGNTIYF. In DNA form, the CDR3 reads TGTGCCGGCGGGTCTACCTTTGGTGGAAACACCATATATTTT.

This chain connects TRBV6-2 or TRBV6-3 to TRBJ1-5, with TRBD1 matching over 8 bases. Germline CDR1 and CDR2: MNHEY and SVGEGT. CDR3 length: 15 amino acids. Trimming took 6 bases from V and 5 from J; bases not matched to a gene: 9. The CDR3 reads CASSSRGQGDQPQHF. CDR3 in DNA: TGTGCCAGCAGCTCCAGGGGGCAGGGCGATCAGCCCCAGCATTTT.

The chain carries TRBV7-8 and TRBJ2-3, with D tentatively TRBD2 (6 bases). This CDR3 is built from 15 residues. Germline V CDR1 and CDR2: SGHVS, FQNEAQ. Trimming took off 4 bases at V and 3 bases at J, with 14 bases between the two ends. CDR3 nucleotide sequence: TGTGCCAGCAGCTCTCGTGGTAGCGGAACAGATACGCAGTATTTT. It translates to CASSSRGSGTDTQYF.

This clone was observed a single time. This chain joins TRBV19 and TRBJ1-2; TRBD1 is a possible D gene (5 bases). The CDR3 has 14 amino acids. Trimming took 1 base from V and 2 from J, leaving 8 bases between them. CDR1 is LNHDA, CDR2 SQIVND, per germline (reference sequence). The CDR3 spells CASSIGTTNYGYTF. For the CDR3, the DNA is TGTGCCAGTAGTATAGGGACAACGAACTATGGCTACACCTTC.

The V call is TRBV30, the J call TRBJ2-7; 9 positions match TRBD2. This CDR3 is 17 amino acids long. Germline V gives CDR1 GTSNPN, CDR2 SVGIG (reference sequence). With V trimmed by 4 bases and J by 2 bases, 15 bases remained unmatched. In nucleotides, the CDR3 is TGTGCCTGGAAACCCATCAGGGGAACTAGCGGGCCCTACGAGCAGTACTTC. Translating it yields CAWKPIRGTSGPYEQYF.

V is TRBV5-1 and J is TRBJ1-4; the D gene is possibly TRBD1 (6 bases). The CDR3 runs to 13 residues. Germline CDR1 SGHRS, CDR2 YFSETQ. The V end lost 6 bases, the J end lost 4 bases, and 10 bases lay between the germline ends. The CDR3 DNA follows: TGCGCCAGCACCACAGGGAATAATGAAAAACTGTTTTTT. Amino acids: CASTTGNNEKLFF. Combining the CDR3 with reference TRBV5-1 and TRBJ1-4 gives the whole variable domain KAGVTQTPRYLIKTRGQQVTLSCSPISGHRSVSWYQQTPGQGLQFLFEYFSETQRNKGNFPGRFSGRQFSNSRSEMNVSTLELGDSALYLCASTTGNNEKLFFGSGTQLSVL.

The V and J genes are TRBV24-1 and TRBJ1-2, with D possibly being TRBD1 (6 bases). Germline V gene data show CDR1 as KGHDR and CDR2 as SFDVKD. The V gene lost 12 bases and the J gene lost 12 bases, with 16 bases spanning the gap. The CDR3 covers 10 residues. CDR3 protein: CASRTARDTF. CDR3 sequence (DNA): TGTGCCTCGCGGACAGCGAGGGACACCTTC.

This chain links TRBV27 with TRBJ2-7; TRBD1 might be the D (6 bases). V lost 2 bases, J lost 5 bases, and 10 bases lay in between. CDR1 and CDR2 (germline): MNHEY, SMNVEV (reference sequence). The length of the CDR3 is 13 residues. The CDR3, as DNA: TGTGCCAGCAGTTTAGACAGGAGAAACGAGCAGTACTTC. Translating it yields CASSLDRRNEQYF.

This sequence joins TRBV28 and TRBJ2-7; TRBD2 agrees at 11 bases. This CDR3 is built from 15 residues. Trimming took 5 bases from V and 2 from J; bases not matched to a gene: 5. Germline lookup yields CDR1 MDHEN and CDR2 SYDVKM. DNA of the CDR3: TGTGCCAGCAGTACACTAGCGGGAGTGACCTACGAGCAGTACTTC. As protein: CASSTLAGVTYEQYF.

The V call is TRBV3-1 (or the pseudogene TRBV3-2), the J call TRBJ1-2; tentative D call: TRBD1 (6 bases). Germline CDR1 is LGHDT and CDR2 is YNNKEL (reference sequence). CDR3 length: 15 amino acids. V was clipped by 0 bases and J by 3 bases, with 11 bases between them. DNA for the CDR3: TGTGCCAGCAGCCAAGATCAGGGGAAGGACTATGGCTACACCTTC. Translated: CASSQDQGKDYGYTF.